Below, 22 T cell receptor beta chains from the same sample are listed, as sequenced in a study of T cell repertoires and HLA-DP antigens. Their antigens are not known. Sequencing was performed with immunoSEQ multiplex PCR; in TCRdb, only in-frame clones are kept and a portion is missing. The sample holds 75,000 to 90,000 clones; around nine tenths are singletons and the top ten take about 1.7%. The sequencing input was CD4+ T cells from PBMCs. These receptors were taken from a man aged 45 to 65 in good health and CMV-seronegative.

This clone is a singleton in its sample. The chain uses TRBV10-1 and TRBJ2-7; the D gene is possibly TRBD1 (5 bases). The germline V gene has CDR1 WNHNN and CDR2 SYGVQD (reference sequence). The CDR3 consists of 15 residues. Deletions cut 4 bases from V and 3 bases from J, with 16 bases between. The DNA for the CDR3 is TGCGCCAGCAGTGGGACACCCCGTCCCGACTACGAGCAGTACTTC. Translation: CASSGTPRPDYEQYF.

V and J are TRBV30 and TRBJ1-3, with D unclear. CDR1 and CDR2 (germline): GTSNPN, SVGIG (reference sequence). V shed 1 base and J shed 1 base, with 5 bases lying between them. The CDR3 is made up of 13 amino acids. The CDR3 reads CAWSGGSGNTIYF. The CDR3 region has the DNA TGTGCCTGGAGTGGGGGTTCTGGAAACACCATATATTTT.

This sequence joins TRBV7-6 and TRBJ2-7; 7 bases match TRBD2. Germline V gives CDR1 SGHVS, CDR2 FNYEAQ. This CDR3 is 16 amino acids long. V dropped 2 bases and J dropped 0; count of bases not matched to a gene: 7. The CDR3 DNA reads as TGTGCCAGCAGCTTACCCGGGGCTAGCGGCTCCTACGAGCAGTACTTC. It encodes CASSLPGASGSYEQYF. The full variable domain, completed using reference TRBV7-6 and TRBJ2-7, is GAGVSQSPRYKVTKRGQDVALRCDPISGHVSLYWYRQALGQGPEFLTYFNYEAQQDKSGLPNDRFSAERPEGSISTLTIQRTEQRDSAMYRCASSLPGASGSYEQYFGPGTRLTVT.

CDR3 amino acids: CASGVLTGGGTGELFF. The CDR3 DNA reads TGTGCCAGCGGGGTCCTGACAGGGGGCGGCACCGGGGAGCTGTTTTTT. J is TRBJ2-2 and V is TRBV9; 10 bases match TRBD1. The CDR3 covers 16 residues. Trimming took 7 bases from V and 4 from J; bases not matched to a gene: 10. Germline CDR1 reads SGDLS; CDR2 reads YYNGEE.

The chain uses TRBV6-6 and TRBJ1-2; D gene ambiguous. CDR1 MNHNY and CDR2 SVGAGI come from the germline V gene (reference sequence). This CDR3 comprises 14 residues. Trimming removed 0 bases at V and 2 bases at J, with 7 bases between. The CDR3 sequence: CASSYSAVNYGYTF. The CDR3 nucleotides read TGTGCCAGCAGTTACTCAGCAGTCAACTATGGCTACACCTTC.

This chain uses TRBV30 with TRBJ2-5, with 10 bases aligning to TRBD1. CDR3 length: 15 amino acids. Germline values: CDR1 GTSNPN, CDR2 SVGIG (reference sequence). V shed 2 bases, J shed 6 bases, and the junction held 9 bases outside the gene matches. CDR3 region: CAWSRTTGGVKTQYF. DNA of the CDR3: TGTGCCTGGAGTCGAACGACAGGGGGCGTAAAGACCCAGTACTTC.

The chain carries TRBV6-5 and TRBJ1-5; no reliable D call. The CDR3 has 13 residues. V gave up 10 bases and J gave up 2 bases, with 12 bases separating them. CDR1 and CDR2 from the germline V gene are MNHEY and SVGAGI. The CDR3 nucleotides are TGTGCCACAAGACAAAACGGCAATCAGCCCCAGCATTTT. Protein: CATRQNGNQPQHF.

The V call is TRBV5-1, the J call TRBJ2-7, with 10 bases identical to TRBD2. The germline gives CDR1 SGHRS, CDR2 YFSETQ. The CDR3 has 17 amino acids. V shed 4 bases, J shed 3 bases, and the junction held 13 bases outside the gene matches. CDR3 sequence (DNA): TGCGCCAGCAGCCCCGGCCTAAGCGGGAGGGTTTACTACGAGCAGTACTTC. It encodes CASSPGLSGRVYYEQYF.

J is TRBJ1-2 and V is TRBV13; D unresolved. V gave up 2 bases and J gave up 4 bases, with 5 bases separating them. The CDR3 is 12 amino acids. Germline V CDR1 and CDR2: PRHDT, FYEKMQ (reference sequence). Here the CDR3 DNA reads TGTGCCAGCAGCTTAAGGCGCTATGGCTACACCTTC. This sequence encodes CASSLRRYGYTF.

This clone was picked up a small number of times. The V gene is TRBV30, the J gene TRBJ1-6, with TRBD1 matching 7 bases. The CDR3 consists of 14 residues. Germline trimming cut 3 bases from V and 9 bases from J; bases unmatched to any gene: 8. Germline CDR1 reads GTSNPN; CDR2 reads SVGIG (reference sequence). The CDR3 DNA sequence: TGTGCCTGGAGCCGACAGGGATCAAGTTCACCCCTCCACTTT. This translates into CAWSRQGSSSPLHF.

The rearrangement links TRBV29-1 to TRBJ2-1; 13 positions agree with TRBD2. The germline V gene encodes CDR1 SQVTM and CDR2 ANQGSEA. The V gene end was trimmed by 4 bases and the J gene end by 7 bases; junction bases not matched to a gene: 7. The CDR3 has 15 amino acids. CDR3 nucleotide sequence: TGCAGCGTTGTCTCGAAACTAGCGGGAGGGAATGAGCAGTTCTTC. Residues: CSVVSKLAGGNEQFF.

The CDR3 loop reads CASSGLLFYNEQFF. As DNA, the CDR3 is TGTGCCAGCTCCGGACTCCTTTTCTACAATGAGCAGTTCTTC. J is TRBJ2-1 and V is TRBV6-5; a possible D gene is TRBD2 (5 bases). Germline V gives CDR1 MNHEY, CDR2 SVGAGI. The CDR3 runs 14 residues. Trimming took off 8 bases at V and 3 bases at J, with 14 bases between the two ends.

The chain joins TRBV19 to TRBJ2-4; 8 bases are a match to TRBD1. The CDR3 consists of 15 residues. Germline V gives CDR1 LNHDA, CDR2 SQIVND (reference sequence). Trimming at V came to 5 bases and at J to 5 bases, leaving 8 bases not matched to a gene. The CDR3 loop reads CASSPSDRDQNIQYF. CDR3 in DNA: TGTGCCAGTAGTCCGTCGGACAGGGACCAAAACATTCAGTACTTC.

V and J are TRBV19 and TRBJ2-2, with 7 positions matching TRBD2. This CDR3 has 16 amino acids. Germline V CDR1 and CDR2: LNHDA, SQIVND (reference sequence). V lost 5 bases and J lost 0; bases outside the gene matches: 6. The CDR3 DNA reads TGTGCCAGTAGTTGGCTAGCGGTGACGAACACCGGGGAGCTGTTTTTT. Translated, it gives CASSWLAVTNTGELFF.

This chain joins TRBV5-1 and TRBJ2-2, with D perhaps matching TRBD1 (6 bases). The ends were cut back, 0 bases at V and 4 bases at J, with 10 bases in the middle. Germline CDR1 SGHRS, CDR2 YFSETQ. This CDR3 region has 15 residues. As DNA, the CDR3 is TGCGCCAGCAGCTTGGGGACAGAGAGCACCGGGGAGCTGTTTTTT. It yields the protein CASSLGTESTGELFF.

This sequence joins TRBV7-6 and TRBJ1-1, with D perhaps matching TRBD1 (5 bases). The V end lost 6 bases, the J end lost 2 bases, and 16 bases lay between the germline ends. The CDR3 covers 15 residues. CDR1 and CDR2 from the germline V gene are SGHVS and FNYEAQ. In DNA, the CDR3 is TGTGCCAGCAGTCCCATTGGGGGAGGAAACACTGAAGCTTTCTTT. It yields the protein CASSPIGGGNTEAFF.

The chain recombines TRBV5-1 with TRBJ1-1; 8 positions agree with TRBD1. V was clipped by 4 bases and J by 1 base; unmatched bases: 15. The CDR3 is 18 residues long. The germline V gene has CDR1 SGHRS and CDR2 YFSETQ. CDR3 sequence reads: CASSPGGTGGPRNTEAFF. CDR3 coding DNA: TGCGCCAGCAGCCCGGGAGGGACAGGTGGACCTCGGAACACTGAAGCTTTCTTT.

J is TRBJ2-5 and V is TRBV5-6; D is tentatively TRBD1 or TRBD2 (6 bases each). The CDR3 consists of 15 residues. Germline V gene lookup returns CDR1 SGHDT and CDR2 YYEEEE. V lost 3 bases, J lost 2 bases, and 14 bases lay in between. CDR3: CASSYPGALQETQYF. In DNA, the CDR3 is TGTGCCAGCAGCTACCCGGGGGCCCTACAAGAGACCCAGTACTTC.

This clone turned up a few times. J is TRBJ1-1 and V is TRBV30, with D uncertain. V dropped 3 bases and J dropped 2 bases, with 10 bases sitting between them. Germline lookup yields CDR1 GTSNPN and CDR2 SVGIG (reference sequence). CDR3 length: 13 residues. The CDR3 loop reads CAWRYTENTEAFF. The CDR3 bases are TGTGCCTGGAGGTACACAGAAAACACTGAAGCTTTCTTT.

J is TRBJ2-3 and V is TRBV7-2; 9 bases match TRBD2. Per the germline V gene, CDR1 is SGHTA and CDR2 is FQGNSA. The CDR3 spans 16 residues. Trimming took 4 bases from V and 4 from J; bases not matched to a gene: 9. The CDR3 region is CASSSRGGGAADTQYF. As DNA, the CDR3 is TGTGCCAGCAGCTCGCGTGGCGGGGGGGCAGCAGATACGCAGTATTTT.

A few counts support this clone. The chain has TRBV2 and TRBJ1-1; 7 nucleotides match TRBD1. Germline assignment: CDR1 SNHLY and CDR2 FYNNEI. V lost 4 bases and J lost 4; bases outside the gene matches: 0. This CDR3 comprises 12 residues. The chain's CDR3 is CASSGQGTEAFF. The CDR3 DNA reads TGTGCCAGCAGTGGACAGGGCACTGAAGCTTTCTTT.

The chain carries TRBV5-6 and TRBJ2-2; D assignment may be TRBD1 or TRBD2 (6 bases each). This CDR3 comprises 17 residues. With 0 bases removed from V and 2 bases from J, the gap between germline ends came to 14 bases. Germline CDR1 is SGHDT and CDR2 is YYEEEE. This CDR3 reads CASSLAPGATNTGELFF. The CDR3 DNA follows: TGTGCCAGCAGCTTGGCCCCGGGGGCCACCAACACCGGGGAGCTGTTTTTT.